The 21 T cell receptor beta chains below all came from one sample that was sequenced in a study of blood T cell repertoires in COVID-19. This table comes from immunoSEQ multiplex PCR, and its TCRdb copy is limited to in-frame clones, with some not included. The sample includes about 250,000 clones, around nine tenths of them seen just once. The material sequenced was peripheral blood. The receptors were gathered from an elderly man with acute or convalescent COVID-19.

The chain has TRBV5-4 and TRBJ2-7; possible D gene TRBD2, 6 bases. Germline CDR1 SGHNT, CDR2 YYREEE (reference sequence). The germline V and J ends were trimmed by 0 bases and 4 bases, with 14 bases remaining between them. The CDR3 is 15 amino acids. The CDR3: CASSLGGVPPYEQYF. The CDR3, as DNA: TGTGCCAGCAGCTTGGGGGGGGTCCCTCCGTACGAGCAGTACTTC.

The V call is TRBV4-2, the J call TRBJ1-3; 7 bases match TRBD1. CDR1 is LGHNA and CDR2 is YNFKEQ in the germline V gene. Trimming took 0 bases from V and 1 from J; bases not matched to a gene: 9. The CDR3 spans 18 residues. This CDR3 is CASSQDGRAGGSGNTIYF. The DNA of the CDR3 is TGTGCCAGCAGCCAAGACGGGCGGGCAGGGGGTTCTGGAAACACCATATATTTT.

V usage is TRBV19 and J usage is TRBJ1-2; 8 bases map to TRBD1. The CDR3 spans 15 residues. From germline, CDR1 is LNHDA and CDR2 SQIVND (reference sequence). V lost 5 bases to trimming and J lost 0 bases; unmatched junction nucleotides: 5. The CDR3 protein is CASSAAGQANYGYTF. The CDR3 region has the DNA TGTGCCAGTAGTGCGGCGGGACAGGCTAACTATGGCTACACCTTC.

This chain links TRBV19 with TRBJ1-5; possibly TRBD1 for D (5 bases). The V end was cut by 4 bases, the J end by 6 bases, with 16 bases between. Looked up from germline, CDR1 is LNHDA and CDR2 is SQIVND (reference sequence). This CDR3 is built from 15 residues. CDR3 protein: CASSSDRLGSQPQHF. The CDR3 DNA reads as TGTGCCAGTAGTAGCGACAGACTCGGGAGTCAGCCCCAGCATTTT.

This clone occurred a few times. V usage is TRBV27 and J usage is TRBJ1-1; D is ambiguous. This CDR3 contains 13 residues. With 2 bases removed from V and 5 bases from J, the gap between germline ends came to 9 bases. Germline loops: CDR1 MNHEY, CDR2 SMNVEV (reference sequence). CDR3 sequence (DNA): TGTGCCAGCAGTTTAACCCGAACAACTGAAGCTTTCTTT. Translation gives CASSLTRTTEAFF.

Turning to this clone: This same CDR3 is encoded by further DNA sequences in the sample. The rearrangement links TRBV12-5 to TRBJ2-5, with D unclear. CDR1 and CDR2 (germline): LGHNT, FRNRAP. The CDR3 sequence is 12 residues long. With 1 base removed from V and 5 bases from J, the gap between germline ends came to 5 bases. CDR3 loop: CASGLGRETQYF. CDR3 bases: TGTGCTAGTGGTTTGGGCCGGGAGACCCAGTACTTC.

The chain uses TRBV29-1 and TRBJ2-3, with 8 positions matching TRBD1. The CDR3 has 14 amino acids. The V gene's germline CDR1 is SQVTM and CDR2 ANQGSEA. Trimming cost V 3 bases and J 2 bases; bases outside gene matches: 4. CDR3 nucleotide sequence: TGCAGCGTTGACAGGGGGCAAAACACAGATACGCAGTATTTT. Its translation: CSVDRGQNTDTQYF.

This chain links TRBV18 with TRBJ1-2; TRBD1 aligns across 8 bases. This CDR3 has 14 amino acids. J was trimmed by 7 bases and V by 6 bases; bases with no gene match: 10. Per germline, CDR1 KGHSH and CDR2 LQKENI. CDR3 amino acids: CASSSDRDVGGYTF. CDR3 DNA: TGTGCCAGCTCCTCGGACAGGGATGTTGGTGGCTACACCTTC.

This chain uses TRBV7-2 with TRBJ2-1, with TRBD1 matching 8 bases. The CDR3 sequence is 16 residues long. CDR1 SGHTA and CDR2 FQGNSA come from the germline V gene. V was pared by 5 bases and J by 8 bases, with 14 bases of the junction left unmatched. The CDR3 DNA follows: TGTGCCAGCAGCACCGAAGGACAGGGTTTTACCGATGAGCAGTTCTTC. It yields the protein CASSTEGQGFTDEQFF. The full variable domain, in which reference TRBV7-2 and TRBJ2-1 provide the parts outside the CDR3, is GAGVSQSPSNKVTEKGKDVELRCDPISGHTALYWYRQSLGQGLEFLIYFQGNSAPDKSGLPSDRFSAERTGGSVSTLTIQRTQQEDSAVYLCASSTEGQGFTDEQFFGPGTRLTVL.

This clone was found a few times. The gene calls are TRBV29-1 and TRBJ1-1, with 9 bases identical to TRBD1. This CDR3 contains 18 residues. V dropped 4 bases and J dropped 1; count of bases not matched to a gene: 16. Germline V gene sequence: CDR1 SQVTM, CDR2 ANQGSEA. This CDR3 is CSVAPSYGTGGRNTEAFF. CDR3 sequence (DNA): TGCAGCGTTGCCCCTTCTTATGGCACAGGGGGCCGGAACACTGAAGCTTTCTTT.

The chain has TRBV5-8 and TRBJ2-1; 14 nucleotides align to TRBD2. The V segment lost 4 bases and the J segment 4 bases; nucleotides outside the gene matches: 13. The CDR3 contains 19 residues. Per the germline V gene, CDR1 is SGHTS and CDR2 is YDEGEE. The CDR3: CASSGRTGTSGRGYNEQFF. CDR3 DNA sequence: TGTGCCAGCAGCGGACGAACCGGGACTAGCGGGAGAGGATACAATGAGCAGTTCTTC. The complete variable domain, with remaining parts taken from reference TRBV5-8 and TRBJ2-1, reads EAGVTQSPTHLIKTRGQQATLRCSPISGHTSVYWYQQALGLGLQFLLWYDEGEERNRGNFPPRFSGRQFPNYSSELNVNALELEDSALYLCASSGRTGTSGRGYNEQFFGPGTRLTVL.

The chain is built from TRBV4-3 and TRBJ2-7; the D is unclear. V lost 0 bases and J lost 4, with 7 bases in between. CDR3 length: 13 amino acids. Germline CDR1 and CDR2: LGHNA and YSLEER. The chain's CDR3 is CASSQDLGYEQYF. The DNA of the CDR3 is TGCGCCAGCAGCCAAGATCTAGGTTACGAGCAGTACTTC.

This rearrangement joins TRBV15 to TRBJ1-2, with a possible D match to TRBD1 (6 bases). The V end was cut by 6 bases, the J end by 4 bases, with 12 bases between. The CDR3 has 13 amino acids. Germline V gene lookup returns CDR1 LNHNV and CDR2 YYDKDF (reference sequence). In DNA form, the CDR3 reads TGTGCCACCAGTACCAGGGGCGGCTATGGCTACACCTTC. Encoded protein: CATSTRGGYGYTF.

This chain uses TRBV14 with TRBJ1-1, with a tentative D call TRBD1 (5 bases). Trimming took 6 bases from V and 5 from J, leaving 16 bases between them. Germline CDR1 reads SGHDN; CDR2 reads FVKESK. The CDR3 contains 14 residues. CDR3 DNA: TGTGCCAGCAGTACGGCAGGGTCGTTTACTGAAGCTTTCTTT. Protein sequence: CASSTAGSFTEAFF.

The chain recombines TRBV21-1 with TRBJ2-7; the table gives TRBD2 as D, unverified against the DNA. TRBV21-1 is tagged as a pseudogene. CDR3 size: 16 residues. The CDR3 is CASSLLWTSGSPEQYF. For the CDR3, the DNA is TGTGCCAGCAGCCTCTTATGGACTAGCGGGAGTCCCGAGCAGTACTTC.

This chain joins TRBV6-5 and TRBJ1-3; no reliable D call. The CDR3 consists of 13 residues. Trimming cost V 5 bases and J 4 bases, with 9 bases left between them. The germline gives CDR1 MNHEY, CDR2 SVGAGI. For the CDR3, the DNA is TGTGCCAGCAGTCCCGTTGCGGGAAACACCATATATTTT. This codes for CASSPVAGNTIYF.

In regard to this clone: The same CDR3 can be traced to other DNA sequences in this sample. The CDR3 nucleotides read TGTGCCAGCAGCCAAGTCGTAGGGGCTGGAAACACCATATATTTT. This encodes CASSQVVGAGNTIYF. The chain combines TRBV4-2 with TRBJ1-3; D is possibly TRBD1 (5 bases). CDR1 is LGHNA, CDR2 YNFKEQ, per germline. The CDR3 has 15 residues. The ends were cut back, 1 base at V and 2 bases at J, with 9 bases in the middle.

A single count supports this clone. This chain joins TRBV29-1 and TRBJ2-1; 8 nucleotides align to TRBD2. The CDR3 has 14 residues. The germline V gene encodes CDR1 SQVTM and CDR2 ANQGSEA. Germline trimming cut 5 bases from V and 8 bases from J; bases unmatched to any gene: 11. The CDR3 sequence: CSVLGTRGADEQFF. The CDR3 nucleotides are TGCAGCGTTCTCGGGACTAGAGGCGCCGATGAGCAGTTCTTC.

J is TRBJ2-7 and V is TRBV27, with 7 bases lining up with TRBD1. CDR1 and CDR2 (germline): MNHEY, SMNVEV (reference sequence). V shed 5 bases and J 5 bases; nucleotides not matched to a gene: 9. The CDR3 contains 14 residues. DNA of the CDR3: TGTGCCAGCAGTCCCCCGACAGGGAGCCACGAGCAGTACTTC. Residues: CASSPPTGSHEQYF.

V gene TRBV6-2 or TRBV6-3 combines with J gene TRBJ2-7; tentative D call: TRBD2 (6 bases). V gave up 5 bases and J gave up 2 bases, with 13 bases separating them. Germline V gene sequence: CDR1 MNHEY, CDR2 SVGEGT. The CDR3 consists of 14 residues. The CDR3: CASSLGGVPYEQYF. The CDR3 DNA reads as TGTGCCAGCAGTCTGGGCGGGGTTCCCTACGAGCAGTACTTC.

This chain uses TRBV6-2 or TRBV6-3 with TRBJ1-3; D is unresolved. CDR1 is MNHEY, CDR2 SVGEGT, per germline. Trimming removed 5 bases from V and 0 bases from J, with 14 bases in between. The CDR3 length is 16 residues. Here the CDR3 reads CASSPPWRSSGNTIYF. CDR3 coding DNA: TGTGCCAGCAGTCCCCCTTGGAGAAGCTCTGGAAACACCATATATTTT.